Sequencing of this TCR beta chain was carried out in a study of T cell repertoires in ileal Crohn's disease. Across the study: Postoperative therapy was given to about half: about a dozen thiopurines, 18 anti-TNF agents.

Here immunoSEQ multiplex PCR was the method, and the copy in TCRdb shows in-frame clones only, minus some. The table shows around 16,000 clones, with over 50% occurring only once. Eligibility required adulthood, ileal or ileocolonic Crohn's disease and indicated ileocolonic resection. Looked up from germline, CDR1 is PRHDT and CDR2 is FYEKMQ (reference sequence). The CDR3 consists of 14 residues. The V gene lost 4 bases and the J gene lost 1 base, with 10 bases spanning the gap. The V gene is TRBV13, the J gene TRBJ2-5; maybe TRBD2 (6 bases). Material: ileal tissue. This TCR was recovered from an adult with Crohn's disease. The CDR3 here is CASSSGLSQETQYF. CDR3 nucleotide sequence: TGTGCCAGCAGCTCGGGACTTTCCCAAGAGACCCAGTACTTC.